A selection of T cell receptor beta chains follows, all from one sample in a study of blood T cell repertoires in COVID-19. The assay was immunoSEQ multiplex PCR, and TCRdb's table has in-frame clones only and misses some. Among about 250,000 clones listed, 80% to 90% were seen once. The material sequenced was peripheral blood. Every receptor here comes from a man aged 30 to 45 with acute or convalescent COVID-19. The CDR3 runs from the conserved cysteine through the conserved F or W. A D gene is named only where the DNA matches it firmly. Clone size is shown for a subset of rows, as once, few, many or a class of expanded clone.

size: NA; J: TRBJ2-1; D: NA; V: TRBV5-4; CDR3: CASSGTDQTGRFF; DNA: TGTGCCAGCAGCGGAACCGACCAAACAGGACGGTTCTTC
size: once; J: TRBJ1-2; D: NA; V: TRBV15; CDR3: CATSRSGVGGYTF; DNA: TGTGCCACCAGCAGGAGCGGGGTAGGGGGCTACACCTTC
size: NA; J: TRBJ2-1; D: TRBD2; V: TRBV14; CDR3: CASTLGLGAWNEQFF; DNA: TGTGCCAGCACCCTAGGACTAGGTGCTTGGAATGAGCAGTTCTTC
size: few; J: TRBJ1-6; D: NA; V: TRBV5-4; CDR3: CASSLEGVYSPLHF; DNA: TGTGCCAGCAGCTTGGAGGGGGTGTATTCACCCCTCCACTTT
size: few; J: TRBJ2-7; D: NA; V: TRBV6-5; CDR3: CASSRTNWGDQYF; DNA: TGTGCCAGCAGTCGGACCAATTGGGGGGACCAGTACTTC
size: NA; J: TRBJ2-7; D: TRBD1; V: TRBV18; CDR3: CASSVGQGSYEQYF; DNA: TGTGCCAGCTCGGTCGGACAGGGCTCCTACGAGCAGTACTTC
size: NA; J: TRBJ2-2; D: TRBD2; V: TRBV30; CDR3: CAWRGTSGSTGELFF; DNA: TGTGCCTGGAGGGGGACTAGCGGGAGTACCGGGGAGCTGTTTTTT
size: NA; J: TRBJ1-1; D: NA; V: TRBV14; CDR3: CASSATRGGTEAFF; DNA: TGTGCCAGCAGCGCGACCAGGGGCGGCACTGAAGCTTTCTTT
size: NA; J: TRBJ2-2; D: NA; V: TRBV7-3; CDR3: CASSFGAGTGELFF; DNA: NA
size: NA; J: TRBJ2-7; D: TRBD2; V: TRBV4-1; CDR3: CASSLSSGDYEQYF; DNA: TGCGCCAGCAGCCTCTCTAGCGGGGACTACGAGCAGTACTTC
size: NA; J: TRBJ2-7; D: TRBD2; V: TRBV5-4; CDR3: CASSSGTSGYSYEQYF; DNA: TGTGCCAGCAGCTCCGGGACTAGCGGGTATTCCTACGAGCAGTACTTC
size: NA; J: TRBJ1-4; D: NA; V: TRBV30; CDR3: CAWSVQQLATNEKLFF; DNA: TGTGCCTGGAGTGTACAACAGCTTGCAACTAATGAAAAACTGTTTTTT
size: NA; J: TRBJ1-2; D: TRBD1; V: TRBV6-5; CDR3: CASRLDRGYGYTF; DNA: TGTGCCAGCAGACTCGACAGGGGTTATGGCTACACCTTC
size: NA; J: TRBJ2-6; D: NA; V: TRBV4-1; CDR3: CASSQANPGANVLTF; DNA: TGCGCCAGCAGCCAAGCCAATCCTGGGGCCAACGTCCTGACTTTC
size: NA; J: TRBJ1-2; D: NA; V: TRBV28; CDR3: CASSLFGPYGYTF; DNA: TGTGCCAGCAGTTTATTTGGCCCCTATGGCTACACCTTC
size: NA; J: TRBJ2-3; D: NA; V: TRBV2; CDR3: CASSDLRTGDTQYF; DNA: TGTGCCAGCAGTGATTTGCGCACGGGAGATACGCAGTATTTT
size: few; J: TRBJ2-7; D: NA; V: TRBV5-5; CDR3: CASLETNQGEQYF; DNA: TGTGCCAGCTTGGAGACAAACCAGGGAGAGCAGTACTTC
size: NA; J: TRBJ2-3; D: NA; V: TRBV5-6; CDR3: CASRDLGGDTQYF; DNA: TGTGCCAGCAGGGACCTGGGGGGAGATACGCAGTATTTT
size: NA; J: TRBJ1-5; D: NA; V: TRBV19; CDR3: CASSRVWGDNQPQHF; DNA: TGTGCCAGTAGTAGAGTTTGGGGAGACAATCAGCCCCAGCATTTT
size: NA; J: TRBJ1-1; D: TRBD1; V: TRBV6-5; CDR3: CASSYSKGQEAFF; DNA: TGTGCCAGCAGTTACTCGAAGGGACAGGAAGCTTTCTTT
size: NA; J: TRBJ1-5; D: NA; V: TRBV5-4; CDR3: CASSLGAGNQPQHF; DNA: TGTGCCAGCAGCTTGGGGGCAGGGAATCAGCCCCAGCATTTT
size: NA; J: TRBJ1-2; D: NA; V: TRBV29-1; CDR3: CSVEGQVGISSGYTF; DNA: TGCAGCGTTGAAGGCCAGGTGGGCATATCCAGTGGCTACACCTTC
size: NA; J: TRBJ2-4; D: NA; V: TRBV5-1; CDR3: CASSLDLAKNIQYF; DNA: TGCGCCAGCAGCTTGGATCTAGCCAAAAACATTCAGTACTTC
size: once; J: TRBJ2-1; D: TRBD2; V: TRBV19; CDR3: CASVPSGSRNHEQFF; DNA: TGTGCCAGTGTACCTAGCGGGAGTAGGAACCATGAGCAGTTCTTC
size: NA; J: TRBJ2-1; D: TRBD2; V: TRBV15; CDR3: CATSSRTSGTQFF; DNA: TGTGCCACCAGCTCCCGGACTAGCGGGACACAGTTCTTC
size: NA; J: TRBJ1-5; D: NA; V: TRBV7-5; CDR3: CARSGRGGQGNGKSNQPQHF; DNA: TGTGCCAGAAGCGGAAGAGGGGGACAGGGGAATGGAAAAAGCAATCAGCCCCAGCATTTT
size: NA; J: TRBJ2-1; D: TRBD1; V: TRBV7-3; CDR3: CASSQTPGGNEQFF; DNA: TGTGCCAGCAGCCAGACGCCAGGGGGCAATGAGCAGTTCTTC
size: NA; J: TRBJ2-7; D: TRBD1; V: TRBV3-1/TRBV3-2; CDR3: CATGQGAYEQYF; DNA: TGTGCCACCGGACAGGGCGCCTACGAGCAGTACTTC
size: NA; J: TRBJ2-3; D: NA; V: TRBV6-1; CDR3: CASSEELAQYF; DNA: TGTGCCAGCAGTGAAGAGCTTGCGCAGTATTTT
size: NA; J: TRBJ2-1; D: NA; V: TRBV11-3; CDR3: CASSSGSSYNEQFF; DNA: TGTGCCAGCAGCTCCGGTAGCTCCTACAATGAGCAGTTCTTC
size: NA; J: TRBJ1-5; D: NA; V: TRBV6-6; CDR3: CASKLIQGVQPQHF; DNA: TGTGCCAGCAAACTTATCCAAGGGGTTCAGCCCCAGCATTTT
size: NA; J: TRBJ1-4; D: NA; V: TRBV6-5; CDR3: CASTGGIQGGEKLFF; DNA: TGTGCCAGCACCGGGGGGATACAGGGCGGTGAAAAACTGTTTTTT
size: few; J: TRBJ2-2; D: NA; V: TRBV11-2; CDR3: CASSPQGPGELFF; DNA: TGTGCCAGCAGCCCCCAGGGTCCTGGGGAGCTGTTTTTT
size: NA; J: TRBJ1-5; D: NA; V: TRBV18; CDR3: CASSPGGSGSNQPQHF; DNA: TGTGCCAGCTCACCGGGGGGGTCTGGGAGCAATCAGCCCCAGCATTTT
size: NA; J: TRBJ2-5; D: NA; V: TRBV5-1; CDR3: CASSLQGRETQYF; DNA: TGCGCCAGCAGCTTACAGGGGAGGGAGACCCAGTACTTC
size: NA; J: TRBJ2-7; D: TRBD1; V: TRBV9; CDR3: CASSVGQGVEQYF; DNA: TGTGCCAGCAGCGTAGGACAGGGGGTCGAGCAGTACTTC
size: once; J: TRBJ2-3; D: TRBD2; V: TRBV3-1/TRBV3-2; CDR3: CASSQDRLAGVDTQYF; DNA: TGTGCCAGCAGCCAAGACCGGCTAGCGGGGGTAGATACGCAGTATTTT
size: NA; J: TRBJ2-1; D: NA; V: TRBV30; CDR3: CAWTLGTSYNEQFF; DNA: TGTGCCTGGACACTCGGGACTTCATACAATGAGCAGTTCTTC
size: NA; J: TRBJ1-1; D: NA; V: TRBV6-5; CDR3: CASTVGGSRTEAFF; DNA: TGTGCCAGCACTGTGGGGGGGAGTAGGACTGAAGCTTTCTTT
size: NA; J: TRBJ2-1; D: NA; V: TRBV12-3/TRBV12-4; CDR3: CASKRSGHEQFF; DNA: TGTGCCAGCAAGCGGAGTGGTCATGAGCAGTTCTTC
size: NA; J: TRBJ2-2; D: TRBD1; V: TRBV28; CDR3: CASSPSDRGGTGELFF; DNA: TGTGCCAGCAGTCCATCGGACAGGGGAGGCACCGGGGAGCTGTTTTTT